This TCR beta chain originates from a study of cytomegalovirus exposure and HLA in healthy donors. Whole-study findings and limits: Some TCR beta chains (more than 150 of them) were listed as cytomegalovirus-associated. While the bulk of TCR sequences proved rare, some public TCRs turned up in many donors.

With respect to this clone: The antigen remains unidentified.

Assay: immunoSEQ multiplex PCR; the TCRdb copy retains only in-frame clones and omits some. The sample consists of about 130,000 clones, over 90% of them appearing once. This CDR3 comprises 17 residues. The junction had 8 bases not matched to a gene; V was cut back by 3 bases and J by 3 bases. CDR1 MDHEN and CDR2 SYDVKM come from the germline V gene. The sequenced sample was PBMCs. The genes are TRBV28 and TRBJ2-1, with TRBD2 identical over 10 bases. The origin of this receptor is a man younger than 35 in good health and CMV-seropositive. CDR3 sequence: CASSFIPSGSFYNEQFF. CDR3 bases: TGTGCCAGCAGTTTCATCCCTAGCGGGAGTTTCTACAATGAGCAGTTCTTC.